The clone carrying this TCR beta chain has just a few counts. Its antigen is currently unknown. The CDR3 length is 15 residues. Germline V gene data show CDR1 as LGHNA and CDR2 as YSLEER. V lost 4 bases to trimming and J lost 2 bases, with 15 bases between them. TCRdb independently ran MiXCR on the PCR reads; one entry per CDR3 protein. The table records over 550,000 distinct CDR3 sequences, around 25% of them present only once. Libraries from naive CD8 cells were generated from about 20,000 to 1,000,000 sorted cells (with 10%, 30% or 50% RNA). CD8+CD4-CCR7+CD45RA+ sorting gave the naive CD8 T cells. The record originates from a study of molecular identifiers for immune sequencing clone quantification. General study findings and limits: In CMV-specific effectors, clones above 20 copies held over 97% of molecules; naive, under 1%. Even with about a million naive cells present, spiked Jurkat TCR RNA from one cell was reportedly detectable.

The sample consisted of naive CD8+ T cells from blood, with Jurkat cell RNA spiked in. Specified subset: FACS-sorted CD8+CD4-CCR7+CD45RA+ naive T cells. The sequence was collected from a human donor in good health. Some libraries in this study had Jurkat cell RNA spiked in. This rearrangement joins TRBV4-3 to TRBJ2-7; tentatively, D is TRBD1 or TRBD2 (6 bases each). The CDR3 region has the DNA TGCGCCAGCAGCCCGTCGTCGAGGGGGGCCTACGAGCAGTACTTC. Protein: CASSPSSRGAYEQYF.